This TCR beta chain was captured by sequencing in a study of T-cell memory formation after mild COVID-19. 5'RACE primed from the constant segment yielded TCR alpha and TCR beta cDNA libraries bearing sample barcodes and UMIs. TCRdb called the 5' RACE reads again in MiXCR, with one record for every CDR3 protein. The sample comprises hundreds of thousands of distinct CDR3 sequences, more than 20% of which are singletons, and about an eighth rests with the top ten. This CDR3 has 15 residues. V lost 3 bases and J lost 6, with 14 bases in between. This TCR was sampled from an adult woman who had mild COVID-19 (a few samples of this study predate the infection). Cell type and time point are not known. The specimen sequenced was PBMCs or a T cell subset sorted from them (not recorded which). The chain uses TRBV12-3 or TRBV12-4 and TRBJ1-4; D is perhaps TRBD1 (6 bases). The CDR3 loop is CASSFDWGAHEKLFF. DNA for the CDR3: TGTGCCAGCAGTTTCGATTGGGGGGCTCATGAAAAACTGTTTTTT.